The TCR beta chain described here comes from a study of blood T cell repertoires in COVID-19. The CDR3 runs 14 residues. Trimming took 2 bases from V and 9 from J, leaving 14 bases between them. Germline CDR1 and CDR2: KGHSH and LQKENI. Only in-frame clones appear in the TCRdb table, and some are missing; sequencing was by immunoSEQ multiplex PCR. This repertoire shows approximately 250,000 clones, more than 65% found once; its top ten account for approximately 1.5%. The sequence came from a woman in her thirties or forties who had recovered from COVID-19. The rearrangement uses TRBV18 and TRBJ2-1; a weak D match, TRBD2 (7 bases). The specimen sequenced was peripheral blood. CDR3 bases: TGTGCCAGCTCACCAGGGAGGGGGAACAGTGAGCAGTTCTTC. This translates into CASSPGRGNSEQFF.